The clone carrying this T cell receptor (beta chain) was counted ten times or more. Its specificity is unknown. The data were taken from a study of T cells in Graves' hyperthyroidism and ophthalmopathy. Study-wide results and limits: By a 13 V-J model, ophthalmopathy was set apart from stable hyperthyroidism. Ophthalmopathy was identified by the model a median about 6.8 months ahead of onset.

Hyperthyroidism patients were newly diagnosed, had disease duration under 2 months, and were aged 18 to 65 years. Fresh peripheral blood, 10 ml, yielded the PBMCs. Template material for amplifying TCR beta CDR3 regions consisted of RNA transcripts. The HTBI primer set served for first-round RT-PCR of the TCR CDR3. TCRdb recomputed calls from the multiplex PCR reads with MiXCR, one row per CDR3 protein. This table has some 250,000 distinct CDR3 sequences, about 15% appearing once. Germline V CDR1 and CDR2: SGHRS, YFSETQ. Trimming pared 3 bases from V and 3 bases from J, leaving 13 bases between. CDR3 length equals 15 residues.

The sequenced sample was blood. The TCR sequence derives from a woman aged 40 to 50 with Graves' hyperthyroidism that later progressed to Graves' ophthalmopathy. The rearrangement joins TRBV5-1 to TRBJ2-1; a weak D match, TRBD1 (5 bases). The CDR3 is CASSSYARDYNEQFF. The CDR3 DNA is TGCGCCAGCAGCTCTTACGCCAGGGACTACAATGAGCAGTTCTTC.